This paragraph covers one T cell receptor beta chain sequence. The antigen is undetermined. cDNA libraries for TRB were generated by 5' RACE incorporating UMI labels. TCRdb reprocessed the 5' RACE reads, with one entry per CDR3 protein and no DNA. The sample has 150,000 or so distinct CDR3 sequences. The sample comes from a study of CXCR3-negative and CXCR3-positive naive CD8 T cells. Notes on the study in general: Much lower diversity was found in memory CD8+ cells, while both naive subsets had comparably high diversity. CXCR3-negative and CXCR3-positive naive cells shared comparable TRBV-TRBJ usage, but memory cells did not.

Germline CDR1 reads MDHEN; CDR2 reads SYDVKM. The length of the CDR3 is 14 residues. The chain has TRBV28 and TRBJ1-1; as DNA is missing, the TRBD1 call by TCRdb cannot be tested. Sequencing used naive CXCR3- CD8+ T cells from blood. Regarding subset: CD45RO-CCR7+CD27+CD95- naive CD8+ T cells lacking CXCR3 (TNR3-). This TCR came from a human donor in good health. Some clones in this sample may be carry-over from other donors' samples. The CDR3 loop reads CASSKPGSGTEAFF.